Listed here are 25 T cell receptor beta chains from one sample, sequenced in a study of T cell responses to AZD1222 COVID-19 vaccine. Here immunoSEQ multiplex PCR was the method, and the copy in TCRdb shows in-frame clones only, minus some. The sample lists around 50,000 clones; around 85% were seen once. Source: peripheral blood, taken 28 days after the second AZD1222 dose. All receptors derive from an adult who received the AZD1222 COVID-19 vaccine.

This chain links TRBV11-1 with TRBJ1-2; D ambiguous. The V end was cut by 4 bases, the J end by 7 bases, with 10 bases between. Germline values: CDR1 SGHAT, CDR2 FQDESV (reference sequence). CDR3 size: 12 residues. In DNA form, the CDR3 reads TGTGCCAGCAGCTACGGTGGTGGTGGCTACACCTTC. Residues: CASSYGGGGYTF.

The rearrangement joins TRBV7-9 to TRBJ2-6, with a tentative D call TRBD1 (6 bases). The CDR3 runs to 16 residues. Germline lookup yields CDR1 SEHNR and CDR2 FQNEAQ (reference sequence). Trimming removed 0 bases at V and 1 base at J, with 7 bases between. CDR3 coding DNA: TGTGCCAGCAGCTTAGCGAGGGGGTCTGGGGCCAACGTCCTGACTTTC. Translating gives CASSLARGSGANVLTF.

The rearrangement uses TRBV5-1 and TRBJ2-1; D is perhaps TRBD1 (6 bases). In germline, CDR1 is SGHRS, CDR2 YFSETQ. The CDR3 sequence is 12 residues long. V was clipped by 7 bases and J by 5 bases, with 10 bases between them. The CDR3 sequence: CASGDINNEQFF. The CDR3 DNA reads TGCGCCAGCGGGGACATAAACAATGAGCAGTTCTTC.

The chain uses TRBV11-3 and TRBJ2-3; D is unresolved. Trimming removed 5 bases from V and 3 bases from J, with 12 bases in between. This CDR3 has 14 amino acids. CDR1 and CDR2 (germline): SGHNT, YENEEA. The CDR3 here is CASSPIIRTDTQYF. The CDR3 DNA follows: TGTGCCAGCAGCCCTATTATAAGGACAGATACGCAGTATTTT.

The genes are TRBV9 and TRBJ2-1; 9 positions agree with TRBD2. V shed 7 bases and J 10 bases; nucleotides not matched to a gene: 6. Germline CDR1 SGDLS, CDR2 YYNGEE. This CDR3 is 12 amino acids long. In DNA form, the CDR3 reads TGTGCCAGCCGGGGGCGGGAGGGAGAGCAGTTCTTC. The encoded protein is CASRGREGEQFF.

This clone was seen a handful of times. V usage is TRBV10-3 and J usage is TRBJ2-7; possible D gene TRBD2, 6 bases. This CDR3 comprises 13 residues. Germline V gives CDR1 ENHRY, CDR2 SYGVKD. V lost 3 bases, J lost 3 bases, and 9 bases lay in between. The CDR3 is CAISDQGLYEQYF. In nucleotides, the CDR3 is TGTGCCATCAGTGATCAGGGACTCTACGAGCAGTACTTC.

J is TRBJ1-5 and V is TRBV7-9, with TRBD1 identical over 10 bases. With 4 bases clipped from V and 2 bases from J, the junction kept 11 bases outside the gene matches. This CDR3 is built from 18 residues. Germline V gene lookup returns CDR1 SEHNR and CDR2 FQNEAQ (reference sequence). CDR3 in amino acids: CASSSDRGRVSGNQPQHF. Here the CDR3 DNA reads TGTGCCAGCAGCTCAGACAGGGGGCGCGTCTCCGGCAATCAGCCCCAGCATTTT.

J is TRBJ1-5 and V is TRBV5-6; D remains unclear. The germline V gene has CDR1 SGHDT and CDR2 YYEEEE. V dropped 6 bases and J dropped 2 bases, with 12 bases sitting between them. This CDR3 is built from 14 residues. The CDR3 protein is CASTRGGGNQPQHF. The CDR3 DNA reads TGTGCCAGCACAAGAGGCGGCGGCAATCAGCCCCAGCATTTT.

In DNA form, the CDR3 reads TGTGCCAGCAGTGGCCAGGGCCTTAACTATGGCTACACCTTC. The encoded protein is CASSGQGLNYGYTF. The chain links TRBV2 to TRBJ1-2; TRBD1 is a possible D gene (5 bases). The CDR3 extends over 14 amino acids. V lost 4 bases to trimming and J lost 1 base, with 10 bases between them. Germline lookup yields CDR1 SNHLY and CDR2 FYNNEI.

The rearrangement uses TRBV2 and TRBJ2-1; TRBD1 aligns across 7 bases. The germline CDR1 and CDR2 sequences are SNHLY and FYNNEI. The CDR3 runs to 13 residues. The trim removed 9 bases at V and 7 bases at J, leaving 9 bases unmatched. The CDR3 sequence is CASRGLGVNEQFF. For the CDR3, the DNA is TGTGCCAGTAGGGGGCTAGGGGTTAATGAGCAGTTCTTC. Combining the CDR3 with reference TRBV2 and TRBJ2-1 gives the whole variable domain EPEVTQTPSHQVTQMGQEVILRCVPISNHLYFYWYRQILGQKVEFLVSFYNNEISEKSEIFDDQFSVERPDGSNFTLKIRSTKLEDSAMYFCASRGLGVNEQFFGPGTRLTVL.

This clone was counted once. This chain links TRBV29-1 with TRBJ2-5; 13 bases map to TRBD2. The CDR3 runs to 15 residues. J was trimmed by 5 bases and V by 3 bases; bases with no gene match: 6. In germline, CDR1 is SQVTM, CDR2 ANQGSEA. The CDR3 DNA follows: TGCAGCGTTGATGGACTAGCGGGAGTTTGGGAGACCCAGTACTTC. It encodes CSVDGLAGVWETQYF.

The chain links TRBV7-8 to TRBJ2-7; weak D call: TRBD1 (5 bases). This CDR3 has 15 amino acids. Looked up from germline, CDR1 is SGHVS and CDR2 is FQNEAQ. V lost 5 bases and J 0 bases, leaving 14 bases between the germline ends. The CDR3 region is CASSPRRVGSYEQYF. The CDR3 DNA reads as TGTGCCAGCAGCCCCCGCAGGGTTGGCTCCTACGAGCAGTACTTC.

This sequence joins TRBV7-9 and TRBJ2-1, with 9 bases fitting TRBD1. Germline V gene sequence: CDR1 SEHNR, CDR2 FQNEAQ (reference sequence). With 6 bases clipped from V and 4 bases from J, the junction kept 7 bases outside the gene matches. This CDR3 is built from 15 residues. The CDR3 loop reads CASRSGTGTYNEQFF. The CDR3 DNA reads as TGTGCCAGCAGGTCCGGGACAGGGACTTACAATGAGCAGTTCTTC.

The rearrangement links TRBV5-6 to TRBJ1-1; D not certain. CDR1 is SGHDT and CDR2 is YYEEEE in the germline V gene. Between the trimmed V and J ends, which lost 0 bases and 1 base, there was a span of 10 bases. The CDR3 contains 15 residues. CDR3 sequence reads: CASSLARDGNTEAFF. DNA for the CDR3: TGTGCCAGCAGCTTGGCTAGGGATGGGAACACTGAAGCTTTCTTT. Drawing the rest from reference TRBV5-6 and TRBJ1-1, the complete variable domain is DAGVTQSPTHLIKTRGQQVTLRCSPKSGHDTVSWYQQALGQGPQFIFQYYEEEERQRGNFPDRFSGHQFPNYSSELNVNALLLGDSALYLCASSLARDGNTEAFFGQGTRLTVV.

This sequence joins TRBV19 and TRBJ1-2, with 7 positions matching TRBD1. CDR3 size: 15 residues. The J segment lost 7 bases and the V segment lost 0 bases, leaving 8 bases of the junction unmatched. CDR1 is LNHDA and CDR2 is SQIVND in the germline V gene (reference sequence). CDR3 coding DNA: TGTGCCAGTAGTATAGAGCGGACAGGCTCGGCTGGCTACACCTTC. Encoded protein: CASSIERTGSAGYTF. The full variable domain, in which reference TRBV19 and TRBJ1-2 provide the parts outside the CDR3, is DGGITQSPKYLFRKEGQNVTLSCEQNLNHDAMYWYRQDPGQGLRLIYYSQIVNDFQKGDIAEGYSVSREKKESFPLTVTSAQKNPTAFYLCASSIERTGSAGYTFGSGTRLTVV.

The V gene is TRBV29-1, the J gene TRBJ2-7; D possibly corresponds to TRBD1 (6 bases). The CDR3 sequence is 12 residues long. The germline V gene encodes CDR1 SQVTM and CDR2 ANQGSEA. Trimming removed 6 bases from V and 0 bases from J, with 9 bases in between. CDR3 nucleotide sequence: TGCAGCGTCCGACAGGCCTCCTACGAGCAGTACTTC. It yields the protein CSVRQASYEQYF.

The J gene is TRBJ2-7, the V gene TRBV11-2; maybe TRBD2 (7 bases). This CDR3 is 15 amino acids long. Germline CDR1 is SGHAT and CDR2 is FQNNGV. The V gene lost 4 bases and the J gene lost 2 bases, with 15 bases spanning the gap. This CDR3 reads CASSSTGGPPYEQYF. The DNA of the CDR3 is TGTGCCAGCAGCTCCACCGGGGGGCCCCCCTACGAGCAGTACTTC.

The chain links TRBV28 to TRBJ1-4, with a tentative D call TRBD1 (6 bases). The ends were cut back, 3 bases at V and 8 bases at J, with 16 bases in the middle. CDR1 and CDR2 from the germline V gene are MDHEN and SYDVKM. The CDR3 has 15 residues. CDR3 in DNA: TGTGCCAGCAGTTTTGGGACACAGCGAGGGGAAAAACTGTTTTTT. It codes for CASSFGTQRGEKLFF. Together with reference TRBV28 and TRBJ1-4, the CDR3 gives the full variable domain: DVKVTQSSRYLVKRTGEKVFLECVQDMDHENMFWYRQDPGLGLRLIYFSYDVKMKEKGDIPEGYSVSREKKERFSLILESASTNQTSMYLCASSFGTQRGEKLFFGSGTQLSVL.

Turning to this clone: At one end the junction does not follow the germline gene, possibly because of a read error. The chain carries TRBV2 and TRBJ1-1; the match to TRBD1 covers 7 bases. Germline values: CDR1 SNHLY, CDR2 FYNNEI. The CDR3 covers 14 residues. In DNA form, the CDR3 reads TGTGCCAGCAATGAAGGGGGCGGGTTCACTGAAGCTTTCTTT. Translating gives CASNEGGGFTEAFF.

The chain combines TRBV6-5 with TRBJ2-7; 9 positions agree with TRBD1. CDR1 is MNHEY, CDR2 SVGAGI, per germline. With 6 bases clipped from V and 5 bases from J, the junction kept 8 bases outside the gene matches. The CDR3 length is 14 residues. This CDR3 reads CASSPGQGPNEQYF. CDR3 sequence (DNA): TGTGCCAGCAGCCCGGGACAGGGTCCCAACGAGCAGTACTTC.

The CDR3 nucleotides are TGTGCCAGCAGCGCACAGGGGGTACTTAATTGGGCCAACGTCCTGACTTTC. It is translated as CASSAQGVLNWANVLTF. V usage is TRBV14 and J usage is TRBJ2-6; TRBD1 matches at 8 bases. The V gene end was trimmed by 5 bases and the J gene end by 5 bases; junction bases not matched to a gene: 11. The CDR3 loop spans 17 amino acids. Looked up from germline, CDR1 is SGHDN and CDR2 is FVKESK.

This clone was observed a single time. The chain has TRBV4-1 and TRBJ1-1; possibly TRBD1 for D (5 bases). The germline V gene encodes CDR1 MGHRA and CDR2 YSYEKL. This CDR3 has 13 amino acids. The V end was cut by 0 bases, the J end by 11 bases, with 13 bases between. CDR3 amino acids: CASSQDRDGRAFF. The CDR3 DNA sequence: TGCGCCAGCAGCCAAGATAGGGACGGGAGGGCTTTCTTT.

The rearrangement joins TRBV7-9 to TRBJ2-7, with 9 positions matching TRBD1. The germline V gene has CDR1 SEHNR and CDR2 FQNEAQ (reference sequence). The V segment lost 4 bases and the J segment 4 bases; nucleotides outside the gene matches: 5. This CDR3 has 14 amino acids. CDR3 amino acids: CASSSSGTGYEQYF. CDR3 DNA: TGTGCCAGCAGCTCCTCCGGGACAGGGTACGAGCAGTACTTC.

This clone has a single count. The chain is built from TRBV7-3 and TRBJ2-2; D may match TRBD1 or TRBD2 (5 bases each). The CDR3 consists of 16 residues. Trimming pared 5 bases from V and 5 bases from J, leaving 18 bases between. The germline V gene encodes CDR1 SGHTA and CDR2 FQGTGA. CDR3: CASSPGASSGTGELFF. The CDR3 DNA reads TGTGCCAGCAGCCCCGGGGCCTCCTCGGGGACCGGGGAGCTGTTTTTT.

The V gene is TRBV19, the J gene TRBJ2-1; D is ambiguous. The germline gives CDR1 LNHDA, CDR2 SQIVND (reference sequence). CDR3 length: 11 residues. Trimming cost V 5 bases and J 5 bases, with 4 bases left between them. The CDR3 nucleotides are TGTGCCAGTAGTCTGGACAATGAGCAGTTCTTC. Translating it yields CASSLDNEQFF.